This TCR beta chain stems from a study of blood T cell repertoires in COVID-19. Looking at the study overall: Spain, Italy and the United States supplied samples that represented acute and convalescent COVID-19. PBMCs, B-cell-depleted T cells, or T cells were the source of the cDNA or gDNA that made up the material.

Per the original data handling: It was from reference gene primer amplification that nucleated cell counts were estimated. Measured with immunoSEQ multiplex PCR; TCRdb has only the in-frame clones, and not every one. Clone size and the V and J calls come from that table; the DNA yielded D and trimming. The top ten clones hold 4.9% of a sample with more than 200,000 clones, roughly 80% of them seen once. This clone was recorded a few times. The same CDR3 can be traced to other DNA sequences in this sample. The TCR originated in a woman of 80 years or more with active or convalescent COVID-19. The specimen sequenced was peripheral blood.

CDR3 nucleotides: TGTGCCAGTAGTATCGGGACAGGGAACAATCAGCCCCAGCATTTT. This translates into CASSIGTGNNQPQHF. The chain joins TRBV19 to TRBJ1-5, with 9 nucleotides matching TRBD1. Per germline, CDR1 LNHDA and CDR2 SQIVND (reference sequence). With 3 bases clipped from V and 3 bases from J, the junction kept 3 bases outside the gene matches. The CDR3 contains 15 residues.